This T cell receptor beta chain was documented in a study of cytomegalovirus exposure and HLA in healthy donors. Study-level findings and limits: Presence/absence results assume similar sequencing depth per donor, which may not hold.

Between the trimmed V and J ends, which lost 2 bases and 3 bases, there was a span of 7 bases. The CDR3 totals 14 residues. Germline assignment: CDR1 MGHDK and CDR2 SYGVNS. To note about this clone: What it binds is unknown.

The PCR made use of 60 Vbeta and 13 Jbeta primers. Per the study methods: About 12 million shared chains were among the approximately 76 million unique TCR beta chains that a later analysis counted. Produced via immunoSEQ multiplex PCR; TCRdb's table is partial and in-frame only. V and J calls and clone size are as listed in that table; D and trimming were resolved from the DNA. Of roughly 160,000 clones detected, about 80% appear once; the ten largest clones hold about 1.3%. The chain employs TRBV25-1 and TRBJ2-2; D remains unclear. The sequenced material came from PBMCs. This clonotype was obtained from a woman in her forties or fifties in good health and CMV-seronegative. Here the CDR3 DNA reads TGTGCCAGCAGTGAACTCAGATACACCGGGGAGCTGTTTTTT. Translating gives CASSELRYTGELFF.